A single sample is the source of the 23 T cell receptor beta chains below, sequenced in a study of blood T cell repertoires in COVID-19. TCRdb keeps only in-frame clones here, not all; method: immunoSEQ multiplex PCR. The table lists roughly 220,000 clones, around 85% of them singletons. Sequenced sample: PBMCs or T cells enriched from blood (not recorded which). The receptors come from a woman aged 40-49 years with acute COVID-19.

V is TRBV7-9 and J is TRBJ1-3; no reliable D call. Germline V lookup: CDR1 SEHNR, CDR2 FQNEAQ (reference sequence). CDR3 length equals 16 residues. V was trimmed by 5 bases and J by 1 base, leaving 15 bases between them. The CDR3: CASSQSNSGSGNTIYF. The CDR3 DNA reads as TGTGCCAGCAGCCAATCTAACAGTGGTTCTGGAAACACCATATATTTT.

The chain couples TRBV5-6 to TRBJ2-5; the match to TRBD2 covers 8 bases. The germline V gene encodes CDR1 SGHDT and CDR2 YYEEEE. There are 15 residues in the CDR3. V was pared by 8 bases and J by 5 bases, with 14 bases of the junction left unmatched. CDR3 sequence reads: CASSGRTSRGETQYF. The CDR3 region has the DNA TGTGCCAGTAGCGGGCGGACTAGCCGGGGGGAGACCCAGTACTTC.

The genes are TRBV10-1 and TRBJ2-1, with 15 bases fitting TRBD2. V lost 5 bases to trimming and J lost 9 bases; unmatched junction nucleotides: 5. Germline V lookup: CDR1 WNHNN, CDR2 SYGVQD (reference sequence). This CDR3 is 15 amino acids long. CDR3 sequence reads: CASSSGTSGGSEQFF. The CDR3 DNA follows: TGCGCCAGCAGTTCTGGGACTAGCGGGGGGAGTGAGCAGTTCTTC.

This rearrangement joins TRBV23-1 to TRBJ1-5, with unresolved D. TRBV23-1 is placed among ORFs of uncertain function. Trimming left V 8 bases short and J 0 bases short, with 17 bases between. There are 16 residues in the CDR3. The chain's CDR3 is CASSLEGRYSNQPQHF. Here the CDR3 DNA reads TGCGCCAGCTCCCTAGAGGGCCGATATAGCAATCAGCCCCAGCATTTT.

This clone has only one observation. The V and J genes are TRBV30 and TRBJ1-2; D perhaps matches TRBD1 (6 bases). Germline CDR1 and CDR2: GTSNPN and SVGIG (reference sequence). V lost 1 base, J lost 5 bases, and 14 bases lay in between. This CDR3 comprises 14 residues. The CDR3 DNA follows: TGTGCCTGGAGTGCCCAATCAGGACAGTATGGCTACACCTTC. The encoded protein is CAWSAQSGQYGYTF.

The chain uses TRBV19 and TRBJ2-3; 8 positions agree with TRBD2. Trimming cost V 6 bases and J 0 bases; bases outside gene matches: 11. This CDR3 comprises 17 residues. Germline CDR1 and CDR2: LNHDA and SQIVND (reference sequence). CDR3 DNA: TGTGCCAGTAGGAGGCCCGGGAGGGCGAAAAGCACAGATACGCAGTATTTT. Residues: CASRRPGRAKSTDTQYF.

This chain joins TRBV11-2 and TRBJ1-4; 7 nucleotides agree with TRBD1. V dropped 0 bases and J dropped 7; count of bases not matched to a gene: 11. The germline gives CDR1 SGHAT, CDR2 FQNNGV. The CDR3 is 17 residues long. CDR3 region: CASSLEPLTGSTEKLFF. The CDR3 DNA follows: TGTGCCAGCAGCTTAGAACCCCTGACAGGGAGTACTGAAAAACTGTTTTTT.

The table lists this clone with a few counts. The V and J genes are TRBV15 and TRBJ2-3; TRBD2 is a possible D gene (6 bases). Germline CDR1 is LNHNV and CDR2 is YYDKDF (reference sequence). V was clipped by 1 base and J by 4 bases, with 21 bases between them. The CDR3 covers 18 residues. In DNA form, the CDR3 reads TGTGCCACCAGCAGAGCCCCCGAGATCCTGACTAGTCCAGATACGCAGTATTTT. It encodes CATSRAPEILTSPDTQYF. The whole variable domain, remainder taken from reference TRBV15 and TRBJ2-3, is DAMVIQNPRYQVTQFGKPVTLSCSQTLNHNVMYWYQQKSSQAPKLLFHYYDKDFNNEADTPDNFQSRRPNTSFCFLDIRSPGLGDTAMYLCATSRAPEILTSPDTQYFGPGTRLTVL.

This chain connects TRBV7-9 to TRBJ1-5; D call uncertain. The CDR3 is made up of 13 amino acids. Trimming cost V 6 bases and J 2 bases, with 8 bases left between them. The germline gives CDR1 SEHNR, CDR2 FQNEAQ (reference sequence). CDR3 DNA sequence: TGTGCCAGCAGTTCCTTTGGCAATCAGCCCCAGCATTTT. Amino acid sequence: CASSSFGNQPQHF.

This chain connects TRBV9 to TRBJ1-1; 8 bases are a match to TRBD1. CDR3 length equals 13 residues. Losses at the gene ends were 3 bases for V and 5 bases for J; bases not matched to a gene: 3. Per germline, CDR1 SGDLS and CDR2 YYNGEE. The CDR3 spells CASSAGGLTEAFF. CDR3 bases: TGTGCCAGCAGCGCAGGGGGCCTAACTGAAGCTTTCTTT.

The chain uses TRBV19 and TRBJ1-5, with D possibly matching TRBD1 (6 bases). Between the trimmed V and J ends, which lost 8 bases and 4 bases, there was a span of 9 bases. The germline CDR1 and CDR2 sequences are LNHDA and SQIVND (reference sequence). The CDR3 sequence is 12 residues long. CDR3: CASSDSNQPQHF. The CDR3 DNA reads TGTGCCAGTTCGGACAGTAATCAGCCCCAGCATTTT.

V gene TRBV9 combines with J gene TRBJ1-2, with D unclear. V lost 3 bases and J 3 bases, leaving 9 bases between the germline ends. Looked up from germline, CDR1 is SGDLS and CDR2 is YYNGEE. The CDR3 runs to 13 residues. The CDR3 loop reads CASSGNMHYGYTF. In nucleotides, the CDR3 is TGTGCCAGCAGCGGAAACATGCACTATGGCTACACCTTC.

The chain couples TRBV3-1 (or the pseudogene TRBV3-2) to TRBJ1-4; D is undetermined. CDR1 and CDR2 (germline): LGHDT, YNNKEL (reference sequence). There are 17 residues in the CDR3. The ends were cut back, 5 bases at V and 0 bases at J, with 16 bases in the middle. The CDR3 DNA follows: TGTGCCAGCAGCTACTTCTCGGTACCGGCAACTAATGAAAAACTGTTTTTT. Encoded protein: CASSYFSVPATNEKLFF.

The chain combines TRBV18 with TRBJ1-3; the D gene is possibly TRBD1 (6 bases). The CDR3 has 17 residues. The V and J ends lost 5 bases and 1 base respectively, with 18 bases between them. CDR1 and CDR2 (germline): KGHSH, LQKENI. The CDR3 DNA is TGTGCCAGCTCAGCCAACATGGACAGTTCGTCTGGAAACACCATATATTTT. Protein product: CASSANMDSSSGNTIYF.

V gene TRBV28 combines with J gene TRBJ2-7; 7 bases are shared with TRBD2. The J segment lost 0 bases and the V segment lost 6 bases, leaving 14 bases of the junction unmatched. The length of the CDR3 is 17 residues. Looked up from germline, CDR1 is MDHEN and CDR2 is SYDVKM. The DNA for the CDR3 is TGTGCCAGCAGATCCCATTCGGTGCGGGGGAGCTCCTACGAGCAGTACTTC. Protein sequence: CASRSHSVRGSSYEQYF.

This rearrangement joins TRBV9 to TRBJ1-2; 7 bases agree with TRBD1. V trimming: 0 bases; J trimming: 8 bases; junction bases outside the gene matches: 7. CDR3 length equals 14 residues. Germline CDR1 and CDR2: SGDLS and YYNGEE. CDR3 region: CASSVAGQARGYTF. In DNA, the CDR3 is TGTGCCAGCAGCGTAGCTGGACAGGCCAGAGGCTACACCTTC.

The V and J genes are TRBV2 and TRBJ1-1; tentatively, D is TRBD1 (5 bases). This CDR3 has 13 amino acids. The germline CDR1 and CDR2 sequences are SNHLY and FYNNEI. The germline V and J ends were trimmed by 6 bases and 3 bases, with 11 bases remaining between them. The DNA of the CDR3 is TGTGCCAGCAGCGAAACAGGAGACACTGAAGCTTTCTTT. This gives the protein CASSETGDTEAFF.

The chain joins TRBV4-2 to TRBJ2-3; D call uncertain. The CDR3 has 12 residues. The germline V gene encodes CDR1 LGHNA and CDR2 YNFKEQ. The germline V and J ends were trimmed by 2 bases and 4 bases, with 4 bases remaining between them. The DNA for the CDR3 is TGTGCCAGCAGCCAATCGGCAGATACGCAGTATTTT. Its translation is CASSQSADTQYF.

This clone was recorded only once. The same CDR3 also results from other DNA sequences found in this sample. CDR3 region: CASSVGGSYNEQFF. In DNA form, the CDR3 reads TGTGCCAGCAGCGTAGGAGGTTCCTACAATGAGCAGTTCTTC. The chain has TRBV9 and TRBJ2-1; D unresolved. The CDR3 loop spans 14 amino acids. V was clipped by 0 bases and J by 1 base, with 5 bases between them. The V gene's germline CDR1 is SGDLS and CDR2 YYNGEE.

The chain's CDR3 is CASSPFGQGDSPLHF. The DNA for the CDR3 is TGTGCCAGCAGCCCGTTCGGCCAGGGGGATTCACCCCTCCACTTT. The chain has TRBV3-1 (or the pseudogene TRBV3-2) and TRBJ1-6; 7 bases fit TRBD1. The CDR3 consists of 15 residues. Trimming cost V 4 bases and J 8 bases; bases outside gene matches: 8. The germline gives CDR1 LGHDT, CDR2 YNNKEL (reference sequence).

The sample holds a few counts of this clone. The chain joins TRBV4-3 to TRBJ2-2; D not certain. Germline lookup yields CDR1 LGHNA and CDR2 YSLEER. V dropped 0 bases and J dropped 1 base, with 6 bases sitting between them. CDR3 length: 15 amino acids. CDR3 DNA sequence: TGCGCCAGCAGCCAAGATTATCGGAACACCGGGGAGCTGTTTTTT. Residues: CASSQDYRNTGELFF.

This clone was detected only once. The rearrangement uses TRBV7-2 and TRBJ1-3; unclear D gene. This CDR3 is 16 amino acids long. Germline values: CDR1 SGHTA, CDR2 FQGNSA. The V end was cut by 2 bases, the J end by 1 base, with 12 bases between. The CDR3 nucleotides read TGTGCCAGCAGCTTATGGTTCGGGGAATCTGGAAACACCATATATTTT. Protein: CASSLWFGESGNTIYF.

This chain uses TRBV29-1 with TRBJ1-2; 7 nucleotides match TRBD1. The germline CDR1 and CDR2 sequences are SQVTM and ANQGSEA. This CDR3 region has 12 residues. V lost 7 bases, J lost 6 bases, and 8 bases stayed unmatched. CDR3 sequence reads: CSAETGIDGYTF. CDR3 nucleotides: TGCAGCGCTGAGACAGGGATCGATGGCTACACCTTC.